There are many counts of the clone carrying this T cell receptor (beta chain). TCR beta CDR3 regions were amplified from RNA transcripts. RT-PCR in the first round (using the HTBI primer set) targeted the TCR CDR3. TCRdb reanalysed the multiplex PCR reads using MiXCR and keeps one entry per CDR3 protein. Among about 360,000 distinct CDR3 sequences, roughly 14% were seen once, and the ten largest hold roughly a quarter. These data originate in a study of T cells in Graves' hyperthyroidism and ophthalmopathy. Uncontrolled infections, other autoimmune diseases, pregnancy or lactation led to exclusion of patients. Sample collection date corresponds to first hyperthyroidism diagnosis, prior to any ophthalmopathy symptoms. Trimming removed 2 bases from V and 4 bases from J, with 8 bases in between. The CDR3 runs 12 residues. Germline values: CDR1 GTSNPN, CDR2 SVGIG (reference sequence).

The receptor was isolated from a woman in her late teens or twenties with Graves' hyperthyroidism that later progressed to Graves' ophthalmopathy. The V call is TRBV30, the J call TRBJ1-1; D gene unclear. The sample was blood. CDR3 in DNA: TGTGCCTGGAGTCGCGGCAGCACTGAAGCTTTCTTT. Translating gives CAWSRGSTEAFF.